This passage covers 13 T cell receptor beta chains from one sample sequenced in a study of blood T cells in healthy people across ages. A second PCR, run for about 6 to 11 cycles, used a sample-barcoded 5' primer plus a J-beta primer mix. Each CDR3 protein gets one entry after TCRdb re-called the 5' RACE reads with MiXCR. The sample carries some 1.1 million distinct CDR3 sequences, 35% to 40% recorded once. Input material: blood. All receptors derive from a young man in good health.

The rearrangement joins TRBV20-1 to TRBJ2-1; 9 nucleotides align to TRBD1. The length of the CDR3 is 12 residues. Losses at the gene ends were 6 bases for V and 10 bases for J; bases not matched to a gene: 7. Looked up from germline, CDR1 is DFQATT and CDR2 is SNEGSKA (reference sequence). CDR3 protein: CSADTGGGEQFF. In DNA form, the CDR3 reads TGCAGTGCGGATACAGGGGGCGGCGAGCAGTTCTTC.

The CDR3 sequence: CSVAGRGAYNEQFF. The CDR3 DNA reads as TGCAGCGTCGCCGGGCGGGGCGCCTACAATGAGCAGTTCTTC. V gene TRBV29-1 combines with J gene TRBJ2-1; a weak D match, TRBD2 (6 bases). V lost 6 bases to trimming and J lost 2 bases, with 14 bases between them. Germline lookup yields CDR1 SQVTM and CDR2 ANQGSEA. The CDR3 has 14 residues.

A remark on this clonotype: One end of the junction is discordant with germline, which a read error may explain. This sequence joins TRBV9 and TRBJ2-7, with a possible D match to TRBD2 (7 bases). Germline V lookup: CDR1 SGDLS, CDR2 YYNGEE. The length of the CDR3 is 14 residues. The CDR3 region has the DNA TGTGCCGGCAGCGTAGGGGGGGCCTCCTACGAGCAGTACTTC. This gives the protein CAGSVGGASYEQYF.

This clonotype has a single count. V gene TRBV28 combines with J gene TRBJ1-5; D gene unclear. This CDR3 contains 17 residues. V was shortened by 7 bases and J by 2 bases, with 21 bases between the two germline ends. Germline CDR1 MDHEN, CDR2 SYDVKM. The CDR3 protein is CASTPPGTLRGNQPQHF. The DNA for the CDR3 is TGTGCCAGCACCCCGCCCGGAACTTTAAGGGGCAATCAGCCCCAGCATTTT.

This clonotype has only a few counts. The CDR3 DNA reads TGCAGTGCTAGGCGACGGGCCCCGGAACAACCGCCCCAGCATTTT. Its translation: CSARRRAPEQPPQHF. V and J are TRBV20-1 and TRBJ1-5; no reliable D call. V was pared by 3 bases and J by 9 bases, with 21 bases between. The germline V gene has CDR1 DFQATT and CDR2 SNEGSKA (reference sequence). The CDR3 spans 15 residues.

The chain links TRBV5-1 to TRBJ2-1; TRBD2 agrees at 11 bases. Losses at the gene ends were 4 bases for V and 10 bases for J; bases not matched to a gene: 7. The CDR3 is 14 amino acids. The germline V gene has CDR1 SGHRS and CDR2 YFSETQ. The CDR3 DNA follows: TGCGCCAGCAGCGTGACTAGCGGGGCAGGCGAGCAGTTCTTC. Amino acid sequence: CASSVTSGAGEQFF.

This clonotype was observed a few times. The CDR3 coding sequence is TGCGCCAGCAGCTTGGCGCAGGGCTTGCAGACGCAGTATTTT. Protein sequence: CASSLAQGLQTQYF. J is TRBJ2-3 and V is TRBV5-1, with D maybe TRBD1 (5 bases). The germline gives CDR1 SGHRS, CDR2 YFSETQ. Trimming cost V 0 bases and J 9 bases, with 14 bases left between them. The CDR3 contains 14 residues.

V is TRBV11-2 and J is TRBJ2-5, with D perhaps matching TRBD2 (6 bases). The V gene's germline CDR1 is SGHAT and CDR2 FQNNGV. V dropped 5 bases and J dropped 4 bases, with 20 bases sitting between them. The CDR3 has 16 residues. In nucleotides, the CDR3 is TGTGCCAGCAGCCAACACGGGGGACTCAAGGGAGAGACCCAGTACTTC. Translation gives CASSQHGGLKGETQYF.

The rearrangement uses TRBV7-6 and TRBJ1-2, with D uncertain. The CDR3 runs to 17 residues. V lost 1 base, J lost 1 base, and 16 bases lay in between. The V gene's germline CDR1 is SGHVS and CDR2 FNYEAQ. CDR3 DNA sequence: TGTGCCAGCAGCTTAGTGACCGGATCCCCTTTTAACTATGGCTACACCTTC. Translating gives CASSLVTGSPFNYGYTF.

This clonotype came up once. The chain is built from TRBV5-1 and TRBJ2-4, with D maybe TRBD1 (5 bases). The CDR3 consists of 18 residues. CDR1 SGHRS and CDR2 YFSETQ come from the germline V gene. V lost 0 bases and J 0 bases, leaving 16 bases between the germline ends. The chain's CDR3 is CASSLVTGDFLAKNIQYF. In DNA form, the CDR3 reads TGCGCCAGCAGCTTGGTAACAGGAGATTTTCTAGCCAAAAACATTCAGTACTTC.

This clonotype has a handful of counts. The chain recombines TRBV2 with TRBJ1-5; D gene uncertain. V gave up 2 bases and J gave up 0 bases, with 5 bases separating them. CDR3 size: 14 residues. Germline V lookup: CDR1 SNHLY, CDR2 FYNNEI. CDR3 nucleotide sequence: TGTGCCAGCAGTGAAACGGTTAGCAATCAGCCCCAGCATTTT. It specifies CASSETVSNQPQHF.

This chain joins TRBV7-8 and TRBJ2-5; D tentatively reads TRBD1 or TRBD2 (6 bases each). Germline loops: CDR1 SGHVS, CDR2 FQNEAQ. With 5 bases removed from V and 11 bases from J, the gap between germline ends came to 15 bases. This CDR3 has 12 amino acids. CDR3 sequence (DNA): TGTGCCAGCAGCCCACAAGGGGGGTTTCAGTACTTC. Translation: CASSPQGGFQYF.

V usage is TRBV13 and J usage is TRBJ2-5; tentatively, D is TRBD2 (5 bases). The end of the DNA aligns better with TRBJ2-7, so the J call may be wrong. Germline V lookup: CDR1 PRHDT, CDR2 FYEKMQ (reference sequence). The CDR3 contains 13 residues. The CDR3 sequence is CASSERVIHEQYF. Here the CDR3 DNA reads TGTGCCAGCAGCGAGAGGGTTATTCACGAGCAGTACTTC.